The T cell receptor beta chain under discussion was sequenced for a study of blood T cells in healthy people across ages. V was pared by 3 bases and J by 3 bases, with 0 bases of the junction left unmatched. The CDR3 runs 14 residues. Looked up from germline, CDR1 is DFQATT and CDR2 is SNEGSKA (reference sequence). A second roughly 6 to 12 cycle PCR used barcoded and J-beta primers. TCRdb analysed the 5' RACE reads with MiXCR anew, one entry per CDR3 protein. This sample has about 570,000 distinct CDR3 sequences; 25% to 30% occur once, and the top ten carry around 18%. Specimen: blood. J is TRBJ2-3 and V is TRBV20-1; 13 nucleotides align to TRBD2. This receptor was identified in a woman aged 70 to 79 in good health. The CDR3 loop reads CSARTSGRTDTQYF. CDR3 in DNA: TGCAGTGCTAGGACTAGCGGGAGGACAGATACGCAGTATTTT.